The present entry profiles one T cell receptor beta chain with its context. The source of the sample is a study of cytomegalovirus exposure and HLA in healthy donors. Germline loops: CDR1 LNHNV, CDR2 YYDKDF (reference sequence). Trimming at V came to 0 bases and at J to 3 bases, leaving 4 bases not matched to a gene. The CDR3 spans 16 residues. The primer mix had 60 Vbeta and 13 Jbeta primers. Data came from immunoSEQ multiplex PCR; TCRdb stores just in-frame clones and leaves some out. The data include fewer than 85,000 clones; the top ten clones carry roughly an eighth. The rearrangement joins TRBV15 to TRBJ1-4; TRBD1 agrees at 7 bases. The sample comprised PBMCs. This clonotype originated in a man aged 45-65 years in good health and CMV-seropositive. CDR3 amino acids: CATSRDRQGANEKLFF. The CDR3 DNA reads TGTGCCACCAGCAGAGATCGTCAGGGGGCTAATGAAAAACTGTTTTTT.